Shown below are 7 T cell receptor beta chains from a single sample sequenced in a study of cytomegalovirus exposure and HLA in healthy donors. This PCR relied on a set of 60 Vbeta primers and 13 Jbeta primers. Clones were read by immunoSEQ multiplex PCR, and TCRdb kept only the in-frame ones, dropping some. The sample has over 200,000 clones, 82% seen once. Material for sequencing was PBMCs. The source is a middle-aged woman in good health and CMV-seropositive.

The rearrangement uses TRBV27 and TRBJ2-1, with 8 bases matching TRBD2. The CDR3 has 19 residues. CDR1 is MNHEY and CDR2 is SMNVEV in the germline V gene (reference sequence). The trim removed 5 bases at V and 2 bases at J, leaving 17 bases unmatched. The CDR3 DNA is TGTGCCAGCAGTACGAGCGGGAGAAAGCTCGTAATTACCTACAATGAGCAGTTCTTC. This sequence encodes CASSTSGRKLVITYNEQFF.

This rearrangement joins TRBV7-2 to TRBJ2-7; 14 nucleotides match TRBD2. From germline, CDR1 is SGHTA and CDR2 FQGNSA. CDR3 length: 18 residues. V was clipped by 6 bases and J by 3 bases; unmatched bases: 13. DNA for the CDR3: TGTGCCAGCAGTCCCACGAGACTAGCGGGAGGGCGAGACTACGAGCAGTACTTC. Translating it yields CASSPTRLAGGRDYEQYF. Based on the CDR3 plus reference TRBV7-2 and TRBJ2-7, the full variable domain is GAGVSQSPSNKVTEKGKDVELRCDPISGHTALYWYRQSLGQGLEFLIYFQGNSAPDKSGLPSDRFSAERTGGSVSTLTIQRTQQEDSAVYLCASSPTRLAGGRDYEQYFGPGTRLTVT.

The chain links TRBV9 to TRBJ2-3; the D gene is possibly TRBD2 (6 bases). The CDR3 is made up of 14 amino acids. V lost 10 bases and J lost 2, with 17 bases in between. Germline values: CDR1 SGDLS, CDR2 YYNGEE. The CDR3 DNA reads TGTGCCTCCACCCCGGGGGACTCCACAGATACGCAGTATTTT. Translation gives CASTPGDSTDTQYF.

The chain uses TRBV4-2 and TRBJ2-7; TRBD2 aligns across 12 bases. Germline CDR1 LGHNA, CDR2 YNFKEQ. The CDR3 contains 16 residues. Unmatched junction bases numbered 2, after V lost 2 bases and J lost 0 bases. The CDR3 reads CASSQRTSGDSYEQYF. The DNA for the CDR3 is TGTGCCAGCAGCCAACGGACTAGCGGGGACTCCTACGAGCAGTACTTC.

This rearrangement joins TRBV7-2 to TRBJ2-1, with 7 bases that match TRBD2. This CDR3 region has 15 residues. Per the germline V gene, CDR1 is SGHTA and CDR2 is FQGNSA. The junction had 8 bases not matched to a gene; V was cut back by 1 base and J by 8 bases. CDR3 amino acids: CASSLGGSVKYEQFF. The CDR3 nucleotides are TGTGCCAGCAGCTTAGGCGGGAGCGTAAAGTATGAGCAGTTCTTC. The full variable domain, in which reference TRBV7-2 and TRBJ2-1 provide the parts outside the CDR3, is GAGVSQSPSNKVTEKGKDVELRCDPISGHTALYWYRQSLGQGLEFLIYFQGNSAPDKSGLPSDRFSAERTGGSVSTLTIQRTQQEDSAVYLCASSLGGSVKYEQFFGPGTRLTVL.

In DNA form, the CDR3 reads TGCGCCAGCAGCCAGGCCGAACGGAGGGCCTATGGCTACACCTTC. Translating gives CASSQAERRAYGYTF. This sequence joins TRBV4-3 and TRBJ1-2, with D unresolved. The CDR3 consists of 15 residues. Deletions cut 3 bases from V and 4 bases from J, with 15 bases between. CDR1 and CDR2 (germline): LGHNA, YSLEER.

The chain has TRBV9 and TRBJ1-2, with D maybe TRBD1 (6 bases). The germline V gene encodes CDR1 SGDLS and CDR2 YYNGEE. The CDR3 has 13 amino acids. Trimming removed 4 bases at V and 3 bases at J, with 10 bases between. CDR3 amino acids: CASSQGPHYGYTF. CDR3 DNA: TGTGCCAGCAGCCAGGGGCCGCACTATGGCTACACCTTC.